Each of the 14 T cell receptor beta chains below was sequenced from the same sample in a study of memory CD4+ T cells and cytomegalovirus serostatus. The sort gate was single viable CD3+CD4+CD8-CD45RO+ cells for memory CD4+ T cells. TCRdb's table, derived via immunoSEQ multiplex PCR, lists solely in-frame clones and lacks some. The sample consists of nearly 60,000 clones, roughly three quarters of them appearing once. Sequencing used memory CD4+ T cells from blood. These receptors were collected from an adult in good health and CMV-seronegative.

The chain is built from TRBV7-3 and TRBJ2-3, with no clear D. The CDR3 extends over 14 amino acids. Germline loops: CDR1 SGHTA, CDR2 FQGTGA. Trimming removed 0 bases at V and 4 bases at J, with 8 bases between. This CDR3 is CASSLTSGADTQYF. The CDR3 DNA is TGTGCCAGCAGCTTAACATCTGGGGCAGATACGCAGTATTTT.

This clone has a handful of counts. The chain carries TRBV2 and TRBJ1-4; perhaps TRBD1 as D (5 bases). The germline V and J ends were trimmed by 8 bases and 5 bases, with 15 bases remaining between them. Looked up from germline, CDR1 is SNHLY and CDR2 is FYNNEI. The CDR3 extends over 14 amino acids. The CDR3 coding sequence is TGTGCCAGCGGGAGCCAGGGATTAAATGAAAAACTGTTTTTT. Translating it yields CASGSQGLNEKLFF. Using reference TRBV2 and TRBJ1-4 for the parts outside the CDR3, the full variable domain is EPEVTQTPSHQVTQMGQEVILRCVPISNHLYFYWYRQILGQKVEFLVSFYNNEISEKSEIFDDQFSVERPDGSNFTLKIRSTKLEDSAMYFCASGSQGLNEKLFFGSGTQLSVL.

The rearrangement links TRBV30 to TRBJ2-2; D is tentatively TRBD1 or TRBD2 (5 bases each). Trimming left V 3 bases short and J 4 bases short, with 12 bases between. Looked up from germline, CDR1 is GTSNPN and CDR2 is SVGIG (reference sequence). This CDR3 is 14 amino acids long. In DNA, the CDR3 is TGTGCCTGGAGGGGGGAGTCGGGCACCGGGGAGCTGTTTTTT. Protein product: CAWRGESGTGELFF. The full variable domain, with the rest looked up from reference TRBV30 and TRBJ2-2, is SQTIHQWPATLVQPVGSPLSLECTVEGTSNPNLYWYRQAAGRGLQLLFYSVGIGQISSEVPQNLSASRPQDRQFILSSKKLLLSDSGFYLCAWRGESGTGELFFGEGSRLTVL.

Comment on this clone: The conserved phenylalanine or tryptophan normally closing the CDR3 is absent here, so this likely arose from a read error. The DNA is left out, because the CDR3 cannot be placed on it with certainty; the CDR3 is given as TCRdb lists it. V usage is TRBV19 and J usage is TRBJ2-7. The CDR3 is 8 residues long, ends included. The germline CDR1 and CDR2 sequences are LNHDA and SQIVND (reference sequence). CDR3 sequence reads: CASSIEGK.

V gene TRBV4-2 combines with J gene TRBJ2-4, with 7 bases matching TRBD2. The CDR3 runs to 17 residues. With V trimmed by 0 bases and J by 1 base, 6 bases remained unmatched. Per germline, CDR1 LGHNA and CDR2 YNFKEQ. In DNA form, the CDR3 reads TGTGCCAGCAGCCAAGACGATGCGGGAGCGGCCAAAAACATTCAGTACTTC. Translation: CASSQDDAGAAKNIQYF.

J is TRBJ2-7 and V is TRBV18, with TRBD1 as a possible D gene (6 bases). Trimming removed 3 bases from V and 5 bases from J, with 11 bases in between. Germline V CDR1 and CDR2: KGHSH, LQKENI. CDR3 length: 13 residues. Here the CDR3 reads CASSPGQTHEQYF. CDR3 bases: TGTGCCAGCTCACCCGGACAGACCCACGAGCAGTACTTC.

V usage is TRBV30 and J usage is TRBJ2-7; no definite D call. CDR1 and CDR2 (germline): GTSNPN, SVGIG (reference sequence). The V gene lost 7 bases and the J gene lost 0 bases, with 13 bases spanning the gap. This CDR3 contains 13 residues. The DNA for the CDR3 is TGTGCCTCCACCCGTCGAAGCTCCTACGAGCAGTACTTC. It translates to CASTRRSSYEQYF.

This chain connects TRBV6-1 to TRBJ2-1, with 7 bases lining up with TRBD2. The CDR3 has 16 amino acids. The J segment lost 8 bases and the V segment lost 2 bases, leaving 12 bases of the junction unmatched. Germline CDR1 reads MNHNS; CDR2 reads SASEGT. The CDR3, as DNA: TGTGCCAGCAGTGAATTTGAGGGAGGGCATGGTGATGAGCAGTTCTTC. It is translated as CASSEFEGGHGDEQFF.

This clone was seen a single time. The chain employs TRBV7-8 and TRBJ1-5; no definite D call. The CDR3 runs 13 residues. The V gene lost 1 base and the J gene lost 3 bases, with 4 bases spanning the gap. Germline lookup yields CDR1 SGHVS and CDR2 FQNEAQ. CDR3 nucleotides: TGTGCCAGCAGCTTAGACCTCAATCAGCCCCAGCATTTT. Translating gives CASSLDLNQPQHF.

This clone was seen only once. The J gene is TRBJ1-4, the V gene TRBV11-2; D gene unclear. This CDR3 is built from 12 residues. V gave up 5 bases and J gave up 6 bases, with 7 bases separating them. Germline lookup yields CDR1 SGHAT and CDR2 FQNNGV. CDR3 DNA sequence: TGTGCCAGCAGCACCCCCGATGAAAAACTGTTTTTT. Encoded protein: CASSTPDEKLFF.

V gene TRBV6-5 combines with J gene TRBJ1-1, with TRBD1 matching over 9 bases. The ends lost 6 bases at V and 0 bases at J; junction bases unmatched: 5. The CDR3 covers 15 residues. In germline, CDR1 is MNHEY, CDR2 SVGAGI. As DNA, the CDR3 is TGTGCCAGCAGCGACAGGGGGTTAGTGAACACTGAAGCTTTCTTT. Translating it yields CASSDRGLVNTEAFF.

This chain connects TRBV5-1 to TRBJ2-3, with 10 nucleotides matching TRBD2. Germline CDR1 and CDR2: SGHRS and YFSETQ. Trimming removed 0 bases from V and 6 bases from J; junction bases left unmatched: 7. There are 16 residues in the CDR3. CDR3 residues: CASSLDGTSDGDTQYF. DNA for the CDR3: TGCGCCAGCAGCTTGGACGGGACTAGCGACGGCGATACGCAGTATTTT.

V is TRBV11-2 and J is TRBJ2-7, with a weak D call TRBD2 (5 bases). The V gene's germline CDR1 is SGHAT and CDR2 FQNNGV. The CDR3 spans 17 residues. V was pared by 2 bases and J by 3 bases, with 20 bases between. Here the CDR3 DNA reads TGTGCCAGCAGCTTAAGTGTCGGGCCTGGAGGCTTCTACGAGCAGTACTTC. It translates to CASSLSVGPGGFYEQYF.

The rearrangement links TRBV19 to TRBJ2-5, with a weak D call TRBD2 (5 bases). Germline V gene sequence: CDR1 LNHDA, CDR2 SQIVND (reference sequence). V was cut by 6 bases and J by 5 bases, with 22 bases left in between. CDR3 length: 16 amino acids. The CDR3 here is CASRSTASGVWETQYF. The CDR3 region has the DNA TGTGCCAGTAGATCGACCGCTTCCGGGGTCTGGGAGACCCAGTACTTC. Full variable domain (outside the CDR3, taken from reference TRBV19 and TRBJ2-5): DGGITQSPKYLFRKEGQNVTLSCEQNLNHDAMYWYRQDPGQGLRLIYYSQIVNDFQKGDIAEGYSVSREKKESFPLTVTSAQKNPTAFYLCASRSTASGVWETQYFGPGTRLLVL.